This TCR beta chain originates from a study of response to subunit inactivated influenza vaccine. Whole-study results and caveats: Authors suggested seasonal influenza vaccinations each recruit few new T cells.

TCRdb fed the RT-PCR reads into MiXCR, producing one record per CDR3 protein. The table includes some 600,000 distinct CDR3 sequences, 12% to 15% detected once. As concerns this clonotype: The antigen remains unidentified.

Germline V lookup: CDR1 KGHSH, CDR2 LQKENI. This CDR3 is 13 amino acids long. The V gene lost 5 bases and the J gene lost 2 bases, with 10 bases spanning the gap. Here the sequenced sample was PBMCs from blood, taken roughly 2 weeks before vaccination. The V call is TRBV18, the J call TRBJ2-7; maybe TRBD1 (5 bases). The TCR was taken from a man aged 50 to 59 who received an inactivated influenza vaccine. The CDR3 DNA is TGTGCCAGCTCAAGACAGACGACCTACGAGCAGTACTTC. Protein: CASSRQTTYEQYF.